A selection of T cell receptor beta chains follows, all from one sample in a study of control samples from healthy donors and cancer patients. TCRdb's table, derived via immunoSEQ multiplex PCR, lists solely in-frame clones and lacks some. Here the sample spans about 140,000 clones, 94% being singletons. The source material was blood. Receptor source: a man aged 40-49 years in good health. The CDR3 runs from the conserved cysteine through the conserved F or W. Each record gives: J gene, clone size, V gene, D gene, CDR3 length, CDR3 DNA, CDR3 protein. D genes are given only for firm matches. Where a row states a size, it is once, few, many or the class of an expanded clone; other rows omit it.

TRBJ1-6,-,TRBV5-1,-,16,TGCGCCAGCAGCTTGGGCTCGACAGGCTATAATTCACCCCTCCACTTT,CASSLGSTGYNSPLHF
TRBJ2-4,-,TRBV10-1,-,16,TGCGCCAGCAGCGAAACAGGGACCTTAGCCAAAAACATTCAGTACTTC,CASSETGTLAKNIQYF
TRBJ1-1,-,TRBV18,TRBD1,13,TGTGCCAGCTCGGGCGGGACAGCCACTGAAGCTTTCTTT,CASSGGTATEAFF
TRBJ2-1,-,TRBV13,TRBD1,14,TGTGCCAGCAGCTCCCGGGACAGATTAAATGAGCAGTTCTTC,CASSSRDRLNEQFF
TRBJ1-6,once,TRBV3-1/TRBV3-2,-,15,TGTGCCAGCAGCCAAGATGATGCCAGGGCCTCACCCCTCCACTTT,CASSQDDARASPLHF
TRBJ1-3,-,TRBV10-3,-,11,TGTGCCATCAGTGAGGGAAACACCATATATTTT,CAISEGNTIYF
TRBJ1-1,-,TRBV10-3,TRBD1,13,TGTGCCATCAGGGACAGGGTGAGTACTGAAGCTTTCTTT,CAIRDRVSTEAFF
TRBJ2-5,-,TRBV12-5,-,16,TGTGCTAGTGGTTTGGTACTCGCCAGCTCCCACAAGACCCAGTACTTC,CASGLVLASSHKTQYF
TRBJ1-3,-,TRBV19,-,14,TGTGCCAGTACGGGCGGCTACTCTGGAAACACCATATATTTT,CASTGGYSGNTIYF
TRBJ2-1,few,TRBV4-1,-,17,TGCGCCAGCAGCCATCCCACCACCGGGACCGAAATCGATGAGCAGTTCTTC,CASSHPTTGTEIDEQFF
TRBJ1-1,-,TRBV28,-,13,TGTGCCAGCAGCTCCCTCAATACACCTGAAGCTTTCTTT,CASSSLNTPEAFF
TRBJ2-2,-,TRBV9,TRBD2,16,TGTGCCAGCAGCTCAACTAGCGGGGTCAACACCGGGGAGCTGTTTTTT,CASSSTSGVNTGELFF
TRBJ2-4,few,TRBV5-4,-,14,TGTGCCAGCAGCGCGGGACTAGCCAAAAACATTCAGTACTTC,CASSAGLAKNIQYF
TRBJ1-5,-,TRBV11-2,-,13,TGTGCCAGCAGCTTGACTAGCAATCAGCCCCAGCATTTT,CASSLTSNQPQHF
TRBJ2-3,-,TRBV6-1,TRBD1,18,TGTGCCAGCAGTGGCCAACTACAGGGGGTCGGGAGCACAGATACGCAGTATTTT,CASSGQLQGVGSTDTQYF
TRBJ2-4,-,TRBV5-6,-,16,TGTGCCAGCAGCGCCGACGGGACTGACCCCAGTGACATTCAGTACTTC,CASSADGTDPSDIQYF
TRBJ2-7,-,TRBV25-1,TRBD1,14,TGTGCCAGCAGAAGGGACAGGGGGCTATACGAGCAGTACTTC,CASRRDRGLYEQYF
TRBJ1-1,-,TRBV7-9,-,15,TGTGCCAGCAGCGGCCTGGACAGACTGAACACTGAAGCTTTCTTT,CASSGLDRLNTEAFF
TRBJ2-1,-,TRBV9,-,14,TGTGCCAGCAGCGTGGGCAGCTCCTACAATGAGCAGTTCTTC,CASSVGSSYNEQFF
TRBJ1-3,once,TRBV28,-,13,TGTGCCAGCAGTTTATTAAAGGGAAAGGCCATATATTTT,CASSLLKGKAIYF
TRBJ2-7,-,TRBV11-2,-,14,TGTGCCAGCAGCTTCGGACCCACGGGGTACGAGCAGTACTTC,CASSFGPTGYEQYF
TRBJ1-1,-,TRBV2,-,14,TGTGCCAGCAGAGAACAGGGCTTGAACACTGAAGCTTTCTTT,CASREQGLNTEAFF
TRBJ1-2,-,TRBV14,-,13,TGTGCCAGCAGCCGGGTGGGCGACTATGGCTACACCTTC,CASSRVGDYGYTF
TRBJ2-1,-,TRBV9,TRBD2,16,TGTGCCAGCAGCGTTAATCCGCGGGGGGGCCCGGATGAGCAGTTCTTC,CASSVNPRGGPDEQFF
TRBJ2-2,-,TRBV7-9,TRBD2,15,TGTGCCAGCAGTGGGACTAGCGGGAGTCCCGGGGAGCTGTTTTTT,CASSGTSGSPGELFF
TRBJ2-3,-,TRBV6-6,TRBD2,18,TGTGCCAGCAGTCCCGGACTAGCGGGAGGATTCCGCACAGATACGCAGTATTTT,CASSPGLAGGFRTDTQYF
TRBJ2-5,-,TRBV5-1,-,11,TGCGCCAGCAGCCCCGGGGAGACCCAGTACTTC,CASSPGETQYF
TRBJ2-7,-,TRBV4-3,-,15,TGCGCCAGCAGCCATCAACAGGGTTTAGATTACGAGCAGTACTTC,CASSHQQGLDYEQYF
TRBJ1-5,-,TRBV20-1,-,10,TGCAGTGCTTTAAATCAGCCCCAGCATTTT,CSALNQPQHF
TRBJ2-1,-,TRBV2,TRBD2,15,TGTGCCAGCAGTGAAATAGCGGGAGGACTCCAGGAGCAGTTCTTC,CASSEIAGGLQEQFF
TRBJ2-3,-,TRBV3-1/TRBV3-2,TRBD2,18,TGTGCCAGCAGCCGAACTAGCGGGGGGTTTGTAAGCACAGATACGCAGTATTTT,CASSRTSGGFVSTDTQYF
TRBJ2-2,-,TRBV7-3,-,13,TGTGCCAGCAGCGCTCCGAACACCGGGGAGCTGTTTTTT,CASSAPNTGELFF
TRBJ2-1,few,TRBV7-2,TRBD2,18,TGTGCCAGCAGCTTAGTATCCCTAGCCGGGGGGGCCGTGAATGAGCAGTTCTTC,CASSLVSLAGGAVNEQFF
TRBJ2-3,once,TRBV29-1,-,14,TGCAGCGTAACGGTGAGCAGAAACACAGATACGCAGTATTTT,CSVTVSRNTDTQYF
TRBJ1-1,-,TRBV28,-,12,TGTGCCAGCAGCTGGGGAGCAAGTGAAGCTTTCTTT,CASSWGASEAFF
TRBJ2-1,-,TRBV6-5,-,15,TGTGCCAGCAGCTCCCCAGGAAGTGGGAACAATGAGCAGTTCTTC,CASSSPGSGNNEQFF
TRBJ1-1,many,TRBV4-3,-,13,TGCGCCAGCAGCCAAGATCGGAACACTGAAGCTTTCTTT,CASSQDRNTEAFF
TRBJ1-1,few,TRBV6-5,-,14,TGTGCCAGCAGTCGGGACACTCCTGAGAGGGAAGCTTTCTTT,CASSRDTPEREAFF
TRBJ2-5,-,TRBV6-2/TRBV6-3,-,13,TGTGCCAGCAGTTTTCGACTTGCGGAGACCCAGTACTTC,CASSFRLAETQYF
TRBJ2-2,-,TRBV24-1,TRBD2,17,TGTGCCACCAGTGTAACTAGCGGGGATTCGAACACCGGGGAGCTGTTTTTT,CATSVTSGDSNTGELFF
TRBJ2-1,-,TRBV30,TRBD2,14,TGTGCCTGGAGTGAAGCTAGCGGGTACAATGAGCAGTTCTTC,CAWSEASGYNEQFF